This T cell receptor beta chain was sequenced during a study of T-cell reconstitution after alpha-beta-depleted transplantation in children. In this sample, this clonotype turned up once. This CDR3 is 14 amino acids long. V was pared by 6 bases and J by 0 bases, with 3 bases of the junction left unmatched. CDR1 and CDR2 from the germline V gene are MGHRA and YSYEKL. TCRbeta library construction was performed incorporating unique molecular identifiers. Each CDR3 protein gets one entry after TCRdb re-called the PCR reads with MiXCR. The sample contains hundreds of thousands of distinct CDR3 sequences, 15% to 20% of which appear only once.

This TCR derives from a human donor who donated a stem cell graft to a child with acute myeloid leukemia. This rearrangement joins TRBV4-1 to TRBJ2-5; TRBD2 matches at 8 bases. Source: PBMCs from the stem cell graft donor, taken from the stem cell graft. CDR3 in DNA: TGCGCCAGCAGTACCGGGAGGGACCAAGAGACCCAGTACTTC. Its translation is CASSTGRDQETQYF.